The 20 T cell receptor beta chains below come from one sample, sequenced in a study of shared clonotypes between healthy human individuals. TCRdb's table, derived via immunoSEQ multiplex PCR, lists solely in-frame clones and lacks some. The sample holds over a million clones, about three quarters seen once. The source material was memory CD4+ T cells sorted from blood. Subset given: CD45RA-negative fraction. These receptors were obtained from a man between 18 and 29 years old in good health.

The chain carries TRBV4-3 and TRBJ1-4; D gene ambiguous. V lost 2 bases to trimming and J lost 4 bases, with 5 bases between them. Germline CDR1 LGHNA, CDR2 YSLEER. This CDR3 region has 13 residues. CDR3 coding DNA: TGCGCCAGCAGCCAAAGGAATAATGAAAAACTGTTTTTT. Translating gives CASSQRNNEKLFF.

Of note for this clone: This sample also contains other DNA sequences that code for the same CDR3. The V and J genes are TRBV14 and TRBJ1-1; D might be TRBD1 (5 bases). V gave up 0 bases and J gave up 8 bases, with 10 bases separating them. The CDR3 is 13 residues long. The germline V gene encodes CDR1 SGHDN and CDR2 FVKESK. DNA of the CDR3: TGTGCCAGCAGCCAAGATCTTCAGGGAGAAGCTTTCTTT. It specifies CASSQDLQGEAFF.

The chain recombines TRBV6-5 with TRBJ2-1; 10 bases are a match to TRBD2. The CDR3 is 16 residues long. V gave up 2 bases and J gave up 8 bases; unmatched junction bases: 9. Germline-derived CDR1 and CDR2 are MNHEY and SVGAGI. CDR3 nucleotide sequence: TGTGCCAGCAGTTACAGGCCCAGCGGGAGGGGAGATGAGCAGTTCTTC. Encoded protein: CASSYRPSGRGDEQFF.

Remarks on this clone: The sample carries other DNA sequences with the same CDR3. CDR3 DNA sequence: TGCGCCAGCAGCTTGAGGGTGGGAGAGCAGTACTTC. Its translation: CASSLRVGEQYF. This chain links TRBV5-1 with TRBJ2-7; D remains unclear. Germline CDR1 is SGHRS and CDR2 is YFSETQ. V was pared by 1 base and J by 7 bases, with 9 bases between. The CDR3 sequence is 12 residues long.

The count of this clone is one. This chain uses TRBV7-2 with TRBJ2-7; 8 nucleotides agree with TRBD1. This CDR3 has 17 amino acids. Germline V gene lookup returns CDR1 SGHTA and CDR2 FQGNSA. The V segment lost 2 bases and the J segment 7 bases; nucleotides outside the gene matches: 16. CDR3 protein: CASSLLVASGGSGEQYF. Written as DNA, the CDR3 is TGTGCCAGCAGCTTACTCGTCGCCTCAGGGGGCTCGGGAGAGCAGTACTTC.

CDR3 protein: CASSQAPGQGAPEAFF. The CDR3 DNA is TGCGCCAGCAGCCAAGCGCCGGGACAGGGGGCCCCTGAAGCTTTCTTT. V gene TRBV4-1 combines with J gene TRBJ1-1; 12 bases align to TRBD1. The CDR3 has 16 amino acids. Trimming at V came to 1 base and at J to 6 bases, leaving 6 bases not matched to a gene. Germline assignment: CDR1 MGHRA and CDR2 YSYEKL.

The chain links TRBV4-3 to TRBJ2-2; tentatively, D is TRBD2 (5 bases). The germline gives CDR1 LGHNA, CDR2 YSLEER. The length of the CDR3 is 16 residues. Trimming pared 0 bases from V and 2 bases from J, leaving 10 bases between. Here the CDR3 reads CASSQERGTNTGELFF. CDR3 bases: TGCGCCAGCAGCCAAGAACGGGGAACCAACACCGGGGAGCTGTTTTTT.

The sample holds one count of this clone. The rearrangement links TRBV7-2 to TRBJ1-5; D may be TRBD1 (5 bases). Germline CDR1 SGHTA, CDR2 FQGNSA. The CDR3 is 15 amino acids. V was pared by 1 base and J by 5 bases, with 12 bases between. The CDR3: CASSLDGADYQPQHF. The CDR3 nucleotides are TGTGCCAGCAGCTTAGACGGGGCAGATTATCAGCCCCAGCATTTT.

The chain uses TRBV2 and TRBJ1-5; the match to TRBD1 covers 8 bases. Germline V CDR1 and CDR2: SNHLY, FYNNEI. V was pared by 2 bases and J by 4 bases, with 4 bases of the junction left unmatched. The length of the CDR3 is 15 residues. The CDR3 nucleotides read TGTGCCAGCAGTGAACAGGGGGCCCTAAATCAGCCCCAGCATTTT. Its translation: CASSEQGALNQPQHF.

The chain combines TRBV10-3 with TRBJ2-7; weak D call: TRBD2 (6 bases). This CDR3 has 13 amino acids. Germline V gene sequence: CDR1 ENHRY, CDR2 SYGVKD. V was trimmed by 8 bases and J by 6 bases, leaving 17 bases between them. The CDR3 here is CAIGEDGMFEQYF. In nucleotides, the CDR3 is TGTGCCATCGGGGAGGATGGGATGTTCGAGCAGTACTTC.

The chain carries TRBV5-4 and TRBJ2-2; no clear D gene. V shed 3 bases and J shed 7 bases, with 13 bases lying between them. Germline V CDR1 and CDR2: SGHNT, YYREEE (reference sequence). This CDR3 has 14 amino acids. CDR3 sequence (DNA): TGTGCCAGCAGCTCGGATCTACCCAGCGGGGAGCTGTTTTTT. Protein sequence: CASSSDLPSGELFF.

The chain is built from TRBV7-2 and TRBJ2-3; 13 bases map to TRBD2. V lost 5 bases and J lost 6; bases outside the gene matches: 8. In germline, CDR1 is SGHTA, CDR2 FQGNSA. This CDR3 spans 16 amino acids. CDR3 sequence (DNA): TGTGCCAGCAGCCTTACTAGCGGGAGGGCCATCGATACGCAGTATTTT. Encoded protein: CASSLTSGRAIDTQYF.

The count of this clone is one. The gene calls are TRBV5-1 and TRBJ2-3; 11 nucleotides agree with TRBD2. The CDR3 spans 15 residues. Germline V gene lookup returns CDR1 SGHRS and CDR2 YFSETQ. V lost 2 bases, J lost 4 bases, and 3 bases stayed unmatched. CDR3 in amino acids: CASSFSGRAPDTQYF. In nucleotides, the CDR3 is TGCGCCAGCAGCTTTAGCGGGAGGGCCCCAGATACGCAGTATTTT.

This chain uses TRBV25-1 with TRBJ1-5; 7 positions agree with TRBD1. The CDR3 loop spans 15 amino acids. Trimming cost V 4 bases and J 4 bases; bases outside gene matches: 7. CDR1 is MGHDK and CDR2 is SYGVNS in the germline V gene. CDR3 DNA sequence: TGTGCCAGCAGTGGTGACAGGGCCTTAAATCAGCCCCAGCATTTT. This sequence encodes CASSGDRALNQPQHF.

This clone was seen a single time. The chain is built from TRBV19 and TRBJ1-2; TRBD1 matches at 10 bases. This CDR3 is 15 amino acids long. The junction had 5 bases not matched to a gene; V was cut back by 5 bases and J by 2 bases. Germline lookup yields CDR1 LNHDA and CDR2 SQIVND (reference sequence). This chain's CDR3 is CASSERTGGNYGYTF. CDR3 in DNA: TGTGCCAGTAGTGAAAGGACAGGGGGAAACTATGGCTACACCTTC.

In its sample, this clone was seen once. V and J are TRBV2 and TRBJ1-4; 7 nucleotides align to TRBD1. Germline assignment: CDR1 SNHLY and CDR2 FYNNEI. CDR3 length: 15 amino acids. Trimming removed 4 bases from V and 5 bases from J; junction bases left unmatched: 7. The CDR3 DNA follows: TGTGCCAGCAGTGGGGAGCCGGGACAGAATGAAAAACTGTTTTTT. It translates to CASSGEPGQNEKLFF.

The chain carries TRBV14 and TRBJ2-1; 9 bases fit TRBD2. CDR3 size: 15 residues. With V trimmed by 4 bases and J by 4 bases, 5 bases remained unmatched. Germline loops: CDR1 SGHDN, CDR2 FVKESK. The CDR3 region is CASSPIAGVYNEQFF. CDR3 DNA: TGTGCCAGCAGCCCGATAGCGGGAGTTTACAATGAGCAGTTCTTC.

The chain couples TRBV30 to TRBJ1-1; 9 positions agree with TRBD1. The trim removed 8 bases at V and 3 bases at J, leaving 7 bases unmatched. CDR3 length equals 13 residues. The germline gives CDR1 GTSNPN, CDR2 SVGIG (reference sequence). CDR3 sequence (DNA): TGTGCCGGGGACAGGGCGGGATACACTGAAGCTTTCTTT. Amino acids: CAGDRAGYTEAFF.

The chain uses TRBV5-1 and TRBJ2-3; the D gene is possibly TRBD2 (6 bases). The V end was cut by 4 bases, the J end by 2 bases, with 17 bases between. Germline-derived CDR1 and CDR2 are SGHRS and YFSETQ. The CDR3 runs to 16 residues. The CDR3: CASSAGTHEVTDTQYF. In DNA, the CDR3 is TGCGCCAGCAGCGCCGGGACTCACGAAGTCACAGATACGCAGTATTTT.

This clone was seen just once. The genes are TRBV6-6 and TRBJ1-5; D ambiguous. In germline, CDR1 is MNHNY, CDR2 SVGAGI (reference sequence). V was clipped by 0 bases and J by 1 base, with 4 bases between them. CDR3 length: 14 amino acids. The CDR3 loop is CASSYSESNQPQHF. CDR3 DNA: TGTGCCAGCAGTTACTCAGAGAGCAATCAGCCCCAGCATTTT.